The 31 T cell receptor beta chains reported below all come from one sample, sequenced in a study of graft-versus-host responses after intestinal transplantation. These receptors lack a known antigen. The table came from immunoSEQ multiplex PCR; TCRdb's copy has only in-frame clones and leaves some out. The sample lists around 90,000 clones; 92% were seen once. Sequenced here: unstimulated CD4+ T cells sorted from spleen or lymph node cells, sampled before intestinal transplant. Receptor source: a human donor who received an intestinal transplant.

DNA for the CDR3: TGTGCCAGCAGACGAGAGGGGGTAGGGAATCAGCCCCAGCATTTT. This codes for CASRREGVGNQPQHF. V is TRBV27 and J is TRBJ1-5, with D possibly being TRBD1 (6 bases). V was pared by 6 bases and J by 4 bases, with 16 bases between. The germline V gene has CDR1 MNHEY and CDR2 SMNVEV (reference sequence). The CDR3 has 15 residues.

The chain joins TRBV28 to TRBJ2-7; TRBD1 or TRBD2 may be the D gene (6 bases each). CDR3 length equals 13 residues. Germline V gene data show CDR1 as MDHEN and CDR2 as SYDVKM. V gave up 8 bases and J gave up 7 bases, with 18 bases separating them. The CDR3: CASFGRGGWEQYF. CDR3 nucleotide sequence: TGTGCCAGCTTCGGTAGAGGGGGGTGGGAGCAGTACTTC.

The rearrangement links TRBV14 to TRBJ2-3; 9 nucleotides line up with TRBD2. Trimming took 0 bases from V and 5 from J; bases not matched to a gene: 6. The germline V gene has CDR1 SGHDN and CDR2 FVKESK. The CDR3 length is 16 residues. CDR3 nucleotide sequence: TGTGCCAGCAGCCAAGATTTTGCGGGAGGGCTAGATACGCAGTATTTT. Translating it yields CASSQDFAGGLDTQYF.

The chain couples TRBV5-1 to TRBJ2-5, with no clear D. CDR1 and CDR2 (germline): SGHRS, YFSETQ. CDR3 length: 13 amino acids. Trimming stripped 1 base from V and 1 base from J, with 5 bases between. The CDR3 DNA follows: TGCGCCAGCAGCTTGCCGGGCCAAGAGACCCAGTACTTC. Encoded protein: CASSLPGQETQYF.

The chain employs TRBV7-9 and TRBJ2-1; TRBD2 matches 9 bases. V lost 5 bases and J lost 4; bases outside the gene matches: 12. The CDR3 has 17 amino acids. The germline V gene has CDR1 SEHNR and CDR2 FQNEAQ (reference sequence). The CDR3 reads CASSQRLADDLYNEQFF. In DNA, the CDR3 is TGTGCCAGCAGCCAAAGACTAGCGGACGACTTATACAATGAGCAGTTCTTC.

Here the CDR3 reads CASSLVYTGELFF. The CDR3 coding sequence is TGTGCCAGCAGTCTCGTATACACCGGGGAGCTGTTTTTT. The chain uses TRBV28 and TRBJ2-2, with D hard to call. The length of the CDR3 is 13 residues. Germline V gives CDR1 MDHEN, CDR2 SYDVKM. Trimming removed 5 bases from V and 3 bases from J, with 7 bases in between.

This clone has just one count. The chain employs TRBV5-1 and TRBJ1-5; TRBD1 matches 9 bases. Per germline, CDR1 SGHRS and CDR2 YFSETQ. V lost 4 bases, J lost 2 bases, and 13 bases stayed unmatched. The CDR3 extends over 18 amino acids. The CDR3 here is CASSTTRDRDPRNQPQHF. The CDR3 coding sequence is TGCGCCAGCAGCACAACCCGGGACAGGGATCCTCGCAATCAGCCCCAGCATTTT.

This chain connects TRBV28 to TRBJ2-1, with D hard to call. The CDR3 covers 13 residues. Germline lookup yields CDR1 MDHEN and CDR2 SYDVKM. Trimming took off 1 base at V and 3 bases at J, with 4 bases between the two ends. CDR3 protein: CASSLSGYNEQFF. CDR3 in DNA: TGTGCCAGCAGTTTATCAGGCTACAATGAGCAGTTCTTC.

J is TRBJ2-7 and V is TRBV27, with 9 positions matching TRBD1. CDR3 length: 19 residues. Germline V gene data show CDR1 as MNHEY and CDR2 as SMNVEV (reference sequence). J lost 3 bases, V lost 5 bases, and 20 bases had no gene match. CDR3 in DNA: TGTGCCAGCAGTCGGGACAGGGCCCTGATCCTACGAGAAGGCTACGAGCAGTACTTC. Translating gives CASSRDRALILREGYEQYF.

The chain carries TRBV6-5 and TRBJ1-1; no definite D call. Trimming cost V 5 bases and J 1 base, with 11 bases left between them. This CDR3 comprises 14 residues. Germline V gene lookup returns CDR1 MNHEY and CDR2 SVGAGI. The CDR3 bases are TGTGCCAGCAGTGGAACCCTGGGGAACACTGAAGCTTTCTTT. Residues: CASSGTLGNTEAFF.

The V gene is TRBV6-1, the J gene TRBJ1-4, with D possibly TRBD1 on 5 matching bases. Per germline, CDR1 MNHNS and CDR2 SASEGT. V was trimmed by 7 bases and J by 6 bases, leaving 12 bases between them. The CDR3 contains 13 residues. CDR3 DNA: TGTGCCAGCAACACAGGTGGTTATGAAAAACTGTTTTTT. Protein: CASNTGGYEKLFF.

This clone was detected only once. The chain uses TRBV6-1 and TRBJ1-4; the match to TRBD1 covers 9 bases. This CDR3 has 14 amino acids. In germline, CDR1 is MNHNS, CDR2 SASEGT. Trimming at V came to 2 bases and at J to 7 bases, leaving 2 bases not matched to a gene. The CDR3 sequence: CASSEQDRGEKLFF. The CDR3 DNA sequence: TGTGCCAGCAGTGAACAGGACAGGGGTGAAAAACTGTTTTTT.

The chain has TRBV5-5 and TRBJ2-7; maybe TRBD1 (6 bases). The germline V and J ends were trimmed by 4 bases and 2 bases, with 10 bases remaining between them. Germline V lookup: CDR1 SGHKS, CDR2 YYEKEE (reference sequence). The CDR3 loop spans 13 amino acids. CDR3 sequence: CASSPQGPYEQYF. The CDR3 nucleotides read TGTGCCAGCAGCCCACAGGGACCCTACGAGCAGTACTTC.

The CDR3 nucleotides read TGTGCCAGTAGTATAGGCAGGTGGCGAGATTATGGCTACACCTTC. This gives the protein CASSIGRWRDYGYTF. This chain uses TRBV19 with TRBJ1-2; D not certain. Germline lookup yields CDR1 LNHDA and CDR2 SQIVND (reference sequence). V lost 1 base, J lost 5 bases, and 14 bases lay in between. The CDR3 extends over 15 amino acids. Supplemented by reference TRBV19 and TRBJ1-2, the full variable domain reads DGGITQSPKYLFRKEGQNVTLSCEQNLNHDAMYWYRQDPGQGLRLIYYSQIVNDFQKGDIAEGYSVSREKKESFPLTVTSAQKNPTAFYLCASSIGRWRDYGYTFGSGTRLTVV.

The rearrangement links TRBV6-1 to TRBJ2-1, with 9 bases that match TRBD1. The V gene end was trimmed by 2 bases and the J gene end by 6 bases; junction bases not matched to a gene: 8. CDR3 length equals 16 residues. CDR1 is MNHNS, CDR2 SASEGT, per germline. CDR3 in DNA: TGTGCCAGCAGTGAACGGGGGACAGGGCTAGGCAATGAGCAGTTCTTC. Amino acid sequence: CASSERGTGLGNEQFF.

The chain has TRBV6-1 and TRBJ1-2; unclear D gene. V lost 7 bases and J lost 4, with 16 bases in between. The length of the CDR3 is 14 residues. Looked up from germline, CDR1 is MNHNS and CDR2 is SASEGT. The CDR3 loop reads CASTLAHSTYGYTF. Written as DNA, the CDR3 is TGTGCCAGCACCCTAGCCCACAGTACCTATGGCTACACCTTC.

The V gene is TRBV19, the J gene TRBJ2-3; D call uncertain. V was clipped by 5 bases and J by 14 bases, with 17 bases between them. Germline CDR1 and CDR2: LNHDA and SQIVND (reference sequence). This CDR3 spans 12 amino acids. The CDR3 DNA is TGTGCCAGTAGTGGACGGACGGCCGCGCGGTATTTT. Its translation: CASSGRTAARYF.

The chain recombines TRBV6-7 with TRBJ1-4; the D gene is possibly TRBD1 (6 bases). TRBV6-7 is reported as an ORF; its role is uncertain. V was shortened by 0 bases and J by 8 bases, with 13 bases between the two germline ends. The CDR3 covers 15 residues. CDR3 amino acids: CASSYSWGAGEKLFF. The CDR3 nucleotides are TGTGCCAGCAGTTACTCCTGGGGGGCAGGGGAAAAACTGTTTTTT.

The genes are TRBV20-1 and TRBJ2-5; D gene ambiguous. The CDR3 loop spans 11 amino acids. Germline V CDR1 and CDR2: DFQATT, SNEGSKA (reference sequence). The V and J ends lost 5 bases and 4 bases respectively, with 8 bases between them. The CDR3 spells CSARIRETQYF. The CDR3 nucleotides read TGCAGTGCTCGGATACGAGAGACCCAGTACTTC.

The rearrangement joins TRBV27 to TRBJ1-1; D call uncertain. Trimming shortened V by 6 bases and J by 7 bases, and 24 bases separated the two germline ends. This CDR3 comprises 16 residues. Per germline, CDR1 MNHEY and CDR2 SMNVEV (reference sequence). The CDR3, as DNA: TGTGCCAGCAGCCTGCGGTTCGGCCCAGGTCTAAATGAAGCTTTCTTT. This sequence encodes CASSLRFGPGLNEAFF.

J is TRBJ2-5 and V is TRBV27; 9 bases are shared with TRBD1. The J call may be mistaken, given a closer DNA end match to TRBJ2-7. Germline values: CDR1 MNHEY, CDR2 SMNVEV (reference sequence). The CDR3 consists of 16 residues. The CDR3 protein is CASSLFGGTGLGEQYF. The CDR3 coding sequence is TGTGCCAGCAGTTTATTTGGCGGGACAGGGCTTGGCGAGCAGTACTTC.

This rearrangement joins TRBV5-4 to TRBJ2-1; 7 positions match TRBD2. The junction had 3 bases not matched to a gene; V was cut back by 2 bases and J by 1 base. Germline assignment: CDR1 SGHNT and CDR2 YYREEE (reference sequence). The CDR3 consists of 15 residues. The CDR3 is CASSLGLVSYNEQFF. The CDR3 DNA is TGTGCCAGCAGCTTAGGACTAGTATCCTACAATGAGCAGTTCTTC.

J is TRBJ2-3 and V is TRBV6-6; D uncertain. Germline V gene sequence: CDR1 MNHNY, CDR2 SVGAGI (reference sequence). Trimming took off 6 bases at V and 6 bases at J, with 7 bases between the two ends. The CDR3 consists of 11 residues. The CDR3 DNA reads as TGTGCCAGCAGCAACGCCGATACGCAGTATTTT. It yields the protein CASSNADTQYF.

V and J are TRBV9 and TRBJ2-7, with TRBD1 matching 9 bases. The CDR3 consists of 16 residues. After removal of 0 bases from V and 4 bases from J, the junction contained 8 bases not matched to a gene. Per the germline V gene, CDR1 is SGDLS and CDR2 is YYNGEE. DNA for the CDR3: TGTGCCAGCAGCGTAGCTGGAGGACAGGGGTTTTACGAGCAGTACTTC. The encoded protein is CASSVAGGQGFYEQYF.

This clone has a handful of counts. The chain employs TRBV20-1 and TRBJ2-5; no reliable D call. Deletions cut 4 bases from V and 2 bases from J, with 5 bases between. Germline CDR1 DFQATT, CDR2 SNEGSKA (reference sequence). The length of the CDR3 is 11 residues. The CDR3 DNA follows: TGCAGTGCTACGATACAAGAGACCCAGTACTTC. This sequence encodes CSATIQETQYF.

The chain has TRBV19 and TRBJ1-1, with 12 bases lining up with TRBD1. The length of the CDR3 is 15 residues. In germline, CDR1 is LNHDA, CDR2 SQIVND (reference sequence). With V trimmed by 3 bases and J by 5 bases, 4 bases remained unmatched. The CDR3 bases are TGTGCCAGTAGTATGGGGACAGGGGGCAGGACTGAAGCTTTCTTT. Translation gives CASSMGTGGRTEAFF.

In DNA, the CDR3 is TGTGCCATCAGTGATTACCCTCTGCTAGCGGGAGGGAATGAGCAGTTCTTC. It translates to CAISDYPLLAGGNEQFF. V gene TRBV10-3 combines with J gene TRBJ2-1, with 12 nucleotides matching TRBD2. CDR1 is ENHRY, CDR2 SYGVKD, per germline. The CDR3 consists of 17 residues. The ends lost 3 bases at V and 7 bases at J; junction bases unmatched: 10.

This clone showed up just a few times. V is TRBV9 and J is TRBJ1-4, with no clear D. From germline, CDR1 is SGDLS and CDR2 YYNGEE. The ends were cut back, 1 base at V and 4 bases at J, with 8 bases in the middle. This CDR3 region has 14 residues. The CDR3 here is CASSVREGNEKLFF. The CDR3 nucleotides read TGTGCCAGCAGCGTAAGGGAGGGTAATGAAAAACTGTTTTTT.

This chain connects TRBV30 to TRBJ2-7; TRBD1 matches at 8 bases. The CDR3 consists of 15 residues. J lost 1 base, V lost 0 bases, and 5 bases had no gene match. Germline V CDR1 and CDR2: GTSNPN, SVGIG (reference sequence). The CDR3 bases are TGTGCCTGGAGTGTCCGACAGGGGCAATCCTACGAGCAGTACTTC. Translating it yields CAWSVRQGQSYEQYF.

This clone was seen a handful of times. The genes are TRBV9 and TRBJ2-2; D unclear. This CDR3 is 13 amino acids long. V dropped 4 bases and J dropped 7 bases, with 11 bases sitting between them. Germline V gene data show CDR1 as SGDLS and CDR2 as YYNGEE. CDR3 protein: CASSTLSFGELFF. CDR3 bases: TGTGCCAGCAGCACCTTAAGTTTCGGGGAGCTGTTTTTT.

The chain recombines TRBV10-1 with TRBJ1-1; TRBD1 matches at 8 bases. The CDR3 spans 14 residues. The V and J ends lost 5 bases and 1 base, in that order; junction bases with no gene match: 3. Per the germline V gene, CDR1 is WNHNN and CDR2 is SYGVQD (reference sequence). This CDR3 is CASSSDRANTEAFF. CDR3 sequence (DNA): TGCGCCAGCAGTTCGGACAGGGCGAACACTGAAGCTTTCTTT.